This T cell receptor beta chain was recorded in a study of cytomegalovirus exposure and HLA in healthy donors (dated by TCRdb to the late 2010s). General notes on the study: According to an earlier analysis of 450 to 650 of the donors, about 179 million T cells yielded over 90 million unique TCR beta sequences and 276 Gb of sequence data. About 280 gigabases of sequencing data and approximately 80 million unique TCR sequences were included in an early release covering 550 to 800 HLA-typed donors. Of the approximately 400 genotyped donors, 81% fell in the genetic ancestry cluster associated with self-reported Caucasian donors. The study aimed to test whether signatures of past pathogen exposure could be identified by cataloging public T cell receptors. The study used immunosequencing to profile the T cell repertoires of more than 650 subjects and linked those repertoires to cytomegalovirus serostatus. Along with the approximately 700-subject first cohort, a separate validation cohort of over a hundred different subjects was used. To predict cytomegalovirus infection status, the study brought together high-throughput TCR immunosequencing, statistical association of individual TCRs with disease status, and machine learning. In a later analysis, previously published TCR beta repertoires from 550 to 700 donors were re-analyzed and high-resolution HLA genotyping was added so that TCR occurrence patterns could be studied. In the later analysis, no new phenotypic data were used to find candidate immune exposures; instead, reliance was placed on TCR beta sequences and their occurrence across donors. An earlier analysis of nearly 600 of the donors applied high-throughput TCR beta sequencing to assess whether each TCR beta V gene segment acted as functional or pseudogenic. Donor age, sex, ethnicity and CMV serostatus were compiled together with the repertoire data. In a later genetic analysis, genome-wide SNP genotypes for 398 of the 666 donors were used, and that subset was treated as a discovery cohort. Every repertoire in the discovery cohort had been generated on one and the same sequencing platform. Both class I and class II loci were covered by HLA typing, at four-digit resolution. Typing coverage varied by locus: roughly 629-640 donors for A, B, C, DRB1 and DQB1; approximately 500 for DQA1; some 610 for DPA1; roughly 470 for DPB1. Roughly 5 DR-DQ haplotypes were handled as single units for association and clustering, since linkage in the cohort was strong. Among 300 to 500 genotyped donors of the cohort, an average of around 250,000 unique TCR beta nucleotide sequences was sequenced per donor, of which roughly 17% were non-productive. Points the paper makes about the study in general: A later analysis associated about 17,000 TCR beta sequences with specific HLA alleles at a false discovery rate of 0.05. The earlier analysis of 587 of the donors excluded seventeen rarely observed V segments, including chromosome 9 orphons, because counts were too low. Roughly uniform sequencing depth across donors was assumed in presence/absence analyses, although this assumption may not hold. Because HLA typing was unavailable for some donors at each locus, only the typed subset was used in association tests. Assigning TCR associations to individual alleles was difficult when HLA alleles, especially DR and DQ, strongly co-occurred. Some IMGT-functional V segments, including TRBV6-2 and TRBV6-3, could not be distinguished by the 87-base-pair reads and were therefore excluded. It was suggested by the authors that the approach could potentially be generalized to other disease states and immunological phenotypes. A cluster of highly shared sequence variants was judged likely to be a technical artifact of the sequencing pipeline. Most CMV-associated TCR beta chains appeared to be HLA-restricted in a later analysis, and the HLA associations seemed to be driven largely by CMV exposure. In a later analysis, HLA-associated TCR beta chains were found to be more clonally expanded and to have lower generation probabilities than equally common non-associated chains. In vitro tests confirmed that a few of the cytomegalovirus-associated TCR beta chains recognize cytomegalovirus antigens. Broadly in line with IMGT annotations, most TCR beta V segments showed up in productive rearrangements about 87% or about 30% of the time in an earlier analysis of several hundred of the donors. In the study, some 160 TCR beta chains were listed as associated with cytomegalovirus. A further reported finding was that TCR beta sequences accurately predicted the HLA-A and HLA-B alleles for most subjects in the first cohort. Correlated functional status among segregating V segments might be attributable to linkage disequilibrium, but an unknown experimental factor could not be ruled out. A later analysis reported that several top co-occurrence clusters appeared linked to parvovirus B19, influenza, CMV and Epstein-Barr virus. For the cohort, immune exposure information was limited to CMV serostatus. The cohort was sequenced for TCR beta chains only, and without alpha or paired-chain data the features that could be detected were limited. Most TCR sequences were seen in very few donors, while some public TCRs were found in many individuals. A later analysis found that TCR association rates varied across HLA loci, with DRB1 alleles showing the most associated TCRs and HLA-C alleles the fewest. In a later genetic analysis, fewer N-insertions in productive TCRs were reported among donors in an Asian-associated ancestry cluster than the roughly 700-donor mean. V-gene and J-gene trimming of TCR beta chains was associated with a missense DCLRE1C variant in a later genetic analysis, and the association was replicated in an independent cohort. In both the original and validation cohorts, the classifier was reported to diagnose cytomegalovirus status with high specificity and sensitivity.

The cohort was made up of roughly 670 healthy bone marrow donors. Cohort members were all nominally healthy when sampled, although unrecorded immune exposures were likely present. The donor was CMV seronegative and was included in the group of a few hundred seronegative cohort members. Each donor provided a peripheral blood sample, and peripheral blood mononuclear cells were used for TCR beta sequencing. Genomic DNA was extracted from the blood cell samples with the Qiagen DNeasy Blood Extraction Kit. Library method: the immunoSEQ multiplex PCR assay. For the multiplex PCR, a mixture combining 60 forward primers for TCR Vbeta segments and 13 reverse primers for TCR Jbeta segments was used. Amplification of the CDR3 region of rearranged TCR beta genes was performed with a multiplex PCR assay on genomic DNA. Amplified TCR beta libraries were sequenced as 87-base-pair reads on the Illumina HiSeq System. The study's own analysis went as follows. In a later analysis, tens of millions of unique TCR beta chains were counted across the roughly 610 repertoires, and around 11 million of these chains were shared by at least two donors. To remove PCR and sequencing errors, raw reads were error-corrected and collapsed into unique sequences using a nearest-neighbor algorithm that merged closely related sequences. Alignment of CDR3 sequences to IMGT reference sequences was used to assign V, D and J gene segments. For a sequence to be retained, a match of at least six nucleotides was required to both a V gene segment and a J gene segment. A rearrangement was called productive if the CDR3 had no stop codons and remained in frame with V and J, and every other rearrangement was called non-productive. CDR3 was defined by IMGT convention, running from the second conserved V-encoded cysteine to the conserved J-encoded phenylalanine. In an earlier analysis of around 600 of the donors, sequences lacking an unambiguous match to a single V gene segment were excluded. An earlier analysis of roughly 590 of the donors called V segments functional above 56.7% productive rearrangements and segregating when the between-donor standard deviation exceeded 5%. To diagnose cytomegalovirus status from the catalog of TCR beta chain sequences, a statistical classification framework was built. V and J gene assignment, in a later analysis, came from comparing TCR nucleotide sequences with IMGT/GENE-DB human TR gene sequences. Using the TCRdist pipeline, a later analysis assigned CDR3 sequences along with most-parsimonious VDJ recombination scenarios. A later analysis defined each TCR beta chain by its CDR3 amino acid sequence plus V-gene family, and excluded reads lacking a unique V-gene family. In a later analysis, 500 to 700 highly shared, low-generation-probability nucleotide sequences were removed to address suspected cross-contamination and a sequencing artifact. For each public chain, a later analysis derived a clonal expansion index from normalized ranks of inferred template counts within each repertoire. Generation probabilities in a later analysis came from a VDJ recombination model fitted to out-of-frame rearrangements, and those results were checked against IGoR. In a later analysis, TCR-TCR, TCR-HLA and TCR-CMV co-occurrence was scored with hypergeometric tests, and a repertoire-size bias correction was applied to TCR pairs. False discovery rates were estimated in a later analysis by permuting HLA or CMV assignments 20 times. A later analysis grouped co-occurring TCRs with DBSCAN, adding TCRdist sequence similarity when clustering within HLA-allele-positive subsets. Co-occurrence clustering excluded repertoires with fewer than 30,000 or more than 120,000 public chains, plus five with anomalous nucleotide sharing. Not all clones reach the TCRdb copy of this immuneACCESS table, which keeps in-frame sequences only. Checked studies attribute under half of the gap to unresolved V genes and leave the rest unexplained. D and trimming were read from the DNA, whereas the V and J calls and clone size are those reported in that table. Counted in this sample were approximately 130,000 clones; about 80% of them appeared once. Roughly 3.2% of the sample comes from the top ten.

CDR1 and CDR2 were assigned from the germline V gene as MNHEY and SVGAGI. From the cysteine through the phenylalanine, the CDR3 covers 14 amino acids. Only CDR3 DNA remains: 42 bases, in frame from the first base. V is cut by 0 bases and J by 3 bases, and the space between the germline ends is 9 bases. This clone was seen only once. What this receptor recognizes is not known. No qualities accompany the bases; no much larger clone lies one base away. The rearrangement combines TRBV6-5 with TRBJ2-7; possibly the D gene is TRBD1, per 5 matching bases. The TCR sequence derives from a man younger than 45 in good health and CMV-seronegative. Sequenced: PBMCs. The nucleotide sequence reads TGTGCCAGCAGTTACTCTGGGGCGCGCTACGAGCAGTACTTC. Its translation is CASSYSGARYEQYF.